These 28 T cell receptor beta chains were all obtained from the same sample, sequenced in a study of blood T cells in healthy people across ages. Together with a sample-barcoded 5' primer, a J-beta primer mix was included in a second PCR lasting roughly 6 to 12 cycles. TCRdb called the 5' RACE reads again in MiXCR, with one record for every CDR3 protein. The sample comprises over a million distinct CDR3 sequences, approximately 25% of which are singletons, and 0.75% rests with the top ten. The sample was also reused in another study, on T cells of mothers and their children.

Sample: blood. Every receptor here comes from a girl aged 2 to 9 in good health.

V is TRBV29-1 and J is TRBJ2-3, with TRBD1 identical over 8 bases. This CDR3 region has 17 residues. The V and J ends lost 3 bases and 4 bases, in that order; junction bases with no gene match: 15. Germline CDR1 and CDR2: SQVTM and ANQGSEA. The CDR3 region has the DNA TGCAGCGTTGAGAGAGGGACAGGAACTAGATACGCAGATACGCAGTATTTT. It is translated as CSVERGTGTRYADTQYF.

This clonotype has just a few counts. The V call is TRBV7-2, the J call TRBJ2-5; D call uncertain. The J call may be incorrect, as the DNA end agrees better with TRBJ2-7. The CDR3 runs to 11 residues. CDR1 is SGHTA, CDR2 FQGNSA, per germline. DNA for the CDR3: TGTGCCAGCAGCTCCCCTCACGAGCAGTACTTC. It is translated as CASSSPHEQYF.

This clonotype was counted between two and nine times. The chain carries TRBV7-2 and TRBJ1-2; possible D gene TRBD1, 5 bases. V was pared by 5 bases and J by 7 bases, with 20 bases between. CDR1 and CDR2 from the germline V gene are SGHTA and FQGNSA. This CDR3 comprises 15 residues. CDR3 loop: CASSPPSGALSGYTF. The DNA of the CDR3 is TGTGCCAGCAGCCCCCCTTCCGGGGCATTAAGTGGCTACACCTTC.

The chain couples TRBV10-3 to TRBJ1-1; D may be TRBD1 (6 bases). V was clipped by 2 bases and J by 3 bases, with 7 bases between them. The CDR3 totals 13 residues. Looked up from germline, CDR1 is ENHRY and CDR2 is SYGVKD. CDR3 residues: CAISEQGYTEAFF. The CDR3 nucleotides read TGTGCCATCAGTGAGCAGGGGTACACTGAAGCTTTCTTT.

The CDR3 loop is CASSFRQETQYF. CDR3 nucleotides: TGTGCCAGCAGTTTTCGCCAAGAGACCCAGTACTTC. The V and J genes are TRBV7-2 and TRBJ2-5, with unresolved D. This CDR3 has 12 amino acids. Trimming shortened V by 6 bases and J by 1 base, and 6 bases separated the two germline ends. CDR1 and CDR2 (germline): SGHTA, FQGNSA.

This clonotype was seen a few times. This chain's CDR3 is CASRDGTAYGYTF. The CDR3 region has the DNA TGTGCCAGCAGGGACGGGACAGCTTATGGCTACACCTTC. The V call is TRBV6-6, the J call TRBJ1-2, with 7 nucleotides matching TRBD1. The CDR3 has 13 residues. Germline CDR1 reads MNHNY; CDR2 reads SVGAGI (reference sequence). J lost 5 bases, V lost 6 bases, and 6 bases had no gene match.

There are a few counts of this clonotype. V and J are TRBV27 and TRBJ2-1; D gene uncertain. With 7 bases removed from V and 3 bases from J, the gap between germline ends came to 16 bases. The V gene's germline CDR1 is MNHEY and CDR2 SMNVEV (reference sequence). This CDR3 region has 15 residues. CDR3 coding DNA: TGTGCCAGCACCGCGTGGGCAGAAAGCTACAATGAGCAGTTCTTC. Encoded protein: CASTAWAESYNEQFF.

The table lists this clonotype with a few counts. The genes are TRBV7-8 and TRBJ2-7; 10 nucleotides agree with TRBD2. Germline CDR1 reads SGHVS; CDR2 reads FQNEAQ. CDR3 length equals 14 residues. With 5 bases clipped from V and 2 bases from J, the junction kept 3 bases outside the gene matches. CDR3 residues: CASSETSGPYEQYF. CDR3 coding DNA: TGTGCCAGCAGCGAGACTAGCGGGCCCTACGAGCAGTACTTC.

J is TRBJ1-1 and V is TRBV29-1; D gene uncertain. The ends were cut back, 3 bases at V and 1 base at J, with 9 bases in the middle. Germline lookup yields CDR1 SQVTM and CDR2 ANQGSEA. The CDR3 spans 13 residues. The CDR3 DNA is TGCAGCGTTGATGCGGCAGGGAACACTGAAGCTTTCTTT. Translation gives CSVDAAGNTEAFF.

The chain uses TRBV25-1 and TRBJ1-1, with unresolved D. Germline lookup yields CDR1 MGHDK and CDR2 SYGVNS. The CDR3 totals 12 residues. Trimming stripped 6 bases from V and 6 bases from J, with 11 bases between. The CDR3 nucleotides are TGTGCCAGCAGGAGTACAGAATCTGAAGCTTTCTTT. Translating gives CASRSTESEAFF.

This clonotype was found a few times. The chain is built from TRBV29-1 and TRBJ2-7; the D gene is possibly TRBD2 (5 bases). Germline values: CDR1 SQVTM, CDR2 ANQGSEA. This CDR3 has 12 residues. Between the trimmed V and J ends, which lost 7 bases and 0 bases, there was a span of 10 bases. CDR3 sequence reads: CSAEGRSYEQYF. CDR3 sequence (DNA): TGCAGCGCCGAGGGCCGCTCCTACGAGCAGTACTTC.

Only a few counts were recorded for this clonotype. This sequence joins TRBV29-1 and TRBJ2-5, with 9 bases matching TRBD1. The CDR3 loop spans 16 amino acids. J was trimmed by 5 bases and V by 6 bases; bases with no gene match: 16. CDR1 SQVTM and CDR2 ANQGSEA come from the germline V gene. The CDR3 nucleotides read TGCAGCGTCGCTAGCTCACAGGGGGCAAGAGGCGAGACCCAGTACTTC. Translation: CSVASSQGARGETQYF.

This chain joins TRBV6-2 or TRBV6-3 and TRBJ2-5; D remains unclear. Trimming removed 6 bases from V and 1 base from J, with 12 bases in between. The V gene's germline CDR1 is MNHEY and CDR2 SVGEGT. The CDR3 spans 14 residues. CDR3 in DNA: TGTGCCAGCAGCTTGGGAATGAGCCAAGAGACCCAGTACTTC. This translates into CASSLGMSQETQYF.

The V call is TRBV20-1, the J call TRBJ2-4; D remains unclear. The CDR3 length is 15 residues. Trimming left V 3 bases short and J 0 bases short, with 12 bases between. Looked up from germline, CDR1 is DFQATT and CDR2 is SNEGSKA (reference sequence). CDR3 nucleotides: TGCAGTGCTAGCCTCCTATTAGCAGCCAAAAACATTCAGTACTTC. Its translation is CSASLLLAAKNIQYF.

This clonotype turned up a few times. The CDR3 loop is CSAATRGENTEAFF. The DNA of the CDR3 is TGCAGTGCCGCAACCAGGGGAGAAAACACTGAAGCTTTCTTT. J is TRBJ1-1 and V is TRBV20-1, with D perhaps TRBD1 (6 bases). Germline V gene data show CDR1 as DFQATT and CDR2 as SNEGSKA (reference sequence). V dropped 6 bases and J dropped 2 bases, with 16 bases sitting between them. The CDR3 consists of 14 residues.

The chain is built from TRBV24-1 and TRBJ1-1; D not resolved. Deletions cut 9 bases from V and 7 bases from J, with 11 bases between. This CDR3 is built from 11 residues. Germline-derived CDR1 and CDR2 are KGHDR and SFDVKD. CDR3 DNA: TGTGCCACCTCGATGGGGAATGAAGCTTTCTTT. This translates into CATSMGNEAFF.

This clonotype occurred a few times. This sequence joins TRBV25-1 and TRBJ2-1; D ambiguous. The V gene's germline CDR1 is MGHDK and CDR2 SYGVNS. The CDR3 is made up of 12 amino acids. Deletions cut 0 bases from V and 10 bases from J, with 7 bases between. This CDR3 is CASSEYGLEQFF. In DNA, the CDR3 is TGTGCCAGCAGTGAATATGGGCTAGAGCAGTTCTTC.

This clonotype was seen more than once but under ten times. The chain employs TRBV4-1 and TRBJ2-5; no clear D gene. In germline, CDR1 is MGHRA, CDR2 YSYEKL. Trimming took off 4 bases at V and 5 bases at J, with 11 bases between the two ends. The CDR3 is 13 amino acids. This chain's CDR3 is CASSPEPAETQYF. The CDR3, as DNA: TGCGCCAGCAGCCCCGAGCCGGCCGAGACCCAGTACTTC.

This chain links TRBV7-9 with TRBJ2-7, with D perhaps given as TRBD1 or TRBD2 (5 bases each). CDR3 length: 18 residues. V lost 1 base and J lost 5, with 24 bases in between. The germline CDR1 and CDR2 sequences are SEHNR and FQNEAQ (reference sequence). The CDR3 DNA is TGTGCCAGCAGCTTAGTGTCTTCGGCAGGGAATAGGCGGGACGAGCAGTACTTC. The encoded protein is CASSLVSSAGNRRDEQYF.

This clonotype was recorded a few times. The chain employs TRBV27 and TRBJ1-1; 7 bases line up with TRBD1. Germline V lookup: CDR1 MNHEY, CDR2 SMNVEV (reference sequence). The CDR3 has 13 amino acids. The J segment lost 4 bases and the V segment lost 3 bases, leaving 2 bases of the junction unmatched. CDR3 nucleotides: TGTGCCAGCAGTTTGGGACAGACCACTGAAGCTTTCTTT. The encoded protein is CASSLGQTTEAFF.

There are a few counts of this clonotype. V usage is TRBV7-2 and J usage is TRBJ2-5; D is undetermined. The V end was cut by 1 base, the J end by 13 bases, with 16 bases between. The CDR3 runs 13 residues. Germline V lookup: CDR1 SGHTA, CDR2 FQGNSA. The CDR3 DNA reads TGTGCCAGCAGCTTAGACTCTAGAAAGTTTTGGTACTTC. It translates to CASSLDSRKFWYF.

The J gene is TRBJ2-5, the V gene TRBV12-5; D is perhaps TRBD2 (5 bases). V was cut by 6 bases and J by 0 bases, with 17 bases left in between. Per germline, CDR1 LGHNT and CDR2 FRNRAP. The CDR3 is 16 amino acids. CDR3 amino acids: CASGVLAGSYQETQYF. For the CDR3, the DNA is TGTGCTAGTGGAGTTCTAGCCGGATCGTACCAAGAGACCCAGTACTTC. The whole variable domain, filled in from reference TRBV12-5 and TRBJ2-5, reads DARVTQTPRHKVTEMGQEVTMRCQPILGHNTVFWYRQTMMQGLELLAYFRNRAPLDDSGMPKDRFSAEMPDATLATLKIQPSEPRDSAVYFCASGVLAGSYQETQYFGPGTRLLVL.

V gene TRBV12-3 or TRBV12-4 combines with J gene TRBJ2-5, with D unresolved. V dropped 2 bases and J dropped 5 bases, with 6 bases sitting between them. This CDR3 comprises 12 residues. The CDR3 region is CASSLKMETQYF. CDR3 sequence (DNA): TGTGCCAGCAGTTTAAAAATGGAGACCCAGTACTTC.

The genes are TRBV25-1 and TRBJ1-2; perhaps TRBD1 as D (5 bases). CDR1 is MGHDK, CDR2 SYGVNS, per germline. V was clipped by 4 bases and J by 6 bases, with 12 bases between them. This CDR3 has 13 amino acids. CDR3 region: CASSAVRGNGYTF. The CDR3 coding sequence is TGTGCCAGCAGTGCTGTGAGGGGAAATGGCTACACCTTC.

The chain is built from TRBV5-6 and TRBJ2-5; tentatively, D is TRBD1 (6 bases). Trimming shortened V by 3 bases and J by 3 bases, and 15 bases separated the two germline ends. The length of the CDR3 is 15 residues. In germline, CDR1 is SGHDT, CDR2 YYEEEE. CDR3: CASSSALRGKETQYF. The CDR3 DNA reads TGTGCCAGCAGCTCCGCTCTGAGGGGGAAAGAGACCCAGTACTTC. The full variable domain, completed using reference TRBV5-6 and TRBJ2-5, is DAGVTQSPTHLIKTRGQQVTLRCSPKSGHDTVSWYQQALGQGPQFIFQYYEEEERQRGNFPDRFSGHQFPNYSSELNVNALLLGDSALYLCASSSALRGKETQYFGPGTRLLVL.

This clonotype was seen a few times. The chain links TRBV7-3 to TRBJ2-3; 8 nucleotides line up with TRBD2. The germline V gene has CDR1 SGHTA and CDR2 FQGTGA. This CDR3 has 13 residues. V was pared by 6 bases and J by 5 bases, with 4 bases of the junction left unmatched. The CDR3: CASRPAGEDTQYF. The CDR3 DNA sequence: TGTGCCAGCAGGCCAGCGGGAGAAGATACGCAGTATTTT.

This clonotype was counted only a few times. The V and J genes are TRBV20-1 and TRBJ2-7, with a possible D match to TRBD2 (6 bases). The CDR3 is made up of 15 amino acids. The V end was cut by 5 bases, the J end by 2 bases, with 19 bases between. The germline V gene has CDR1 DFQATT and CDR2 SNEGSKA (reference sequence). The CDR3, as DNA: TGCAGTGCTGAACCCCCTAGCGCGAATACCTACGAGCAGTACTTC. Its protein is CSAEPPSANTYEQYF.

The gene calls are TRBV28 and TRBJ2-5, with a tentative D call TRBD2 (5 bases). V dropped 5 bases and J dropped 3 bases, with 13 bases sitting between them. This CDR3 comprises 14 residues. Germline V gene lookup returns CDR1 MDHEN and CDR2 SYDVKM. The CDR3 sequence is CASSPIPGEETQYF. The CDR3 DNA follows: TGTGCCAGCAGTCCCATCCCCGGGGAAGAGACCCAGTACTTC. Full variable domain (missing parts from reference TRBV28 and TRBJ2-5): DVKVTQSSRYLVKRTGEKVFLECVQDMDHENMFWYRQDPGLGLRLIYFSYDVKMKEKGDIPEGYSVSREKKERFSLILESASTNQTSMYLCASSPIPGEETQYFGPGTRLLVL.